Shown below are 4 T cell receptor beta chains from a single sample sequenced in a study of shared clonotypes between healthy human individuals (dated by TCRdb to 2018 to 2020). The library was obtained by the immunoSEQ multiplex PCR assay. Imported from immuneACCESS, the table was reduced by TCRdb to in-frame sequences with V and J called. These copies leave out some clones; in studies compared against another copy, an unresolved V gene accounts for under half, and the cause of the remainder is not known. The sample includes approximately 350,000 clones, with about 96% observed a single time. The ten largest clonotypes hold more than 0.3% of the sample. Sequenced input: memory CD8+ T cells sorted from blood. In the paper's terms, the cell subset or site label means: CD45RO+ cells pooled with CCR7-negative TemRA cells. All receptors come from a young man in good health.

This sequence joins TRBV7-2 and TRBJ2-5; TRBD1 might be the D (6 bases). The germline V gene has CDR1 SGHTA and CDR2 FQGNSA. This CDR3 has 14 residues. Deletions cut 5 bases from V and 1 base from J, with 11 bases between. CDR3 nucleotide sequence: TGTGCCAGCAGCCTGCAGGGGCGCCAAGAGACCCAGTACTTC. Its protein product is CASSLQGRQETQYF.

The chain employs TRBV19 and TRBJ1-1; D remains ambiguous. V lost 3 bases to trimming and J lost 6 bases, with 17 bases between them. The germline CDR1 and CDR2 sequences are LNHDA and SQIVND (reference sequence). The CDR3 sequence is 15 residues long. This CDR3 reads CASSIWEVGKAEAFF. For the CDR3, the DNA is TGTGCCAGTAGTATTTGGGAAGTGGGCAAAGCTGAAGCTTTCTTT.

CDR3 loop: CASSISGFNTEAFF. For the CDR3, the DNA is TGTGCCAGTAGTATCTCAGGGTTCAACACTGAAGCTTTCTTT. The chain joins TRBV19 to TRBJ1-1; D may be TRBD1 (5 bases). Germline CDR1 reads LNHDA; CDR2 reads SQIVND (reference sequence). CDR3 length: 14 amino acids. V was clipped by 3 bases and J by 2 bases, with 10 bases between them.

The chain has TRBV13 and TRBJ2-7, with D hard to call. The CDR3 sequence is 11 residues long. Germline V gene sequence: CDR1 PRHDT, CDR2 FYEKMQ (reference sequence). V was shortened by 3 bases and J by 1 base, with 1 base between the two germline ends. Here the CDR3 reads CASSFSYEQYF. CDR3 nucleotides: TGTGCCAGCAGCTTTTCCTACGAGCAGTACTTC. Complete variable domain (other parts from reference TRBV13 and TRBJ2-7): AAGVIQSPRHLIKEKRETATLKCYPIPRHDTVYWYQQGPGQDPQFLISFYEKMQSDKGSIPDRFSAQQFSDYHSELNMSSLELGDSALYFCASSFSYEQYFGPGTRLTVT.